The 5 T cell receptor beta chains below were found in one sample sequenced in a study of blood T cell repertoires in COVID-19. Sequenced by immunoSEQ multiplex PCR; TCRdb stores in-frame clones only, minus some. The table records 200,000 to 250,000 clones, over 80% of them present only once. Sequenced material: peripheral blood. These TCRs come from a human donor in a cohort sampled during active COVID-19.

The chain couples TRBV3-1 (or the pseudogene TRBV3-2) to TRBJ2-7; TRBD2 matches 10 bases. The V and J ends lost 4 bases and 7 bases, in that order; junction bases with no gene match: 7. From germline, CDR1 is LGHDT and CDR2 YNNKEL (reference sequence). This CDR3 has 14 residues. The CDR3 coding sequence is TGTGCCAGCAGCCTCATAGCGGGAGGTAGGGAGCAGTACTTC. This codes for CASSLIAGGREQYF.

V usage is TRBV4-2 and J usage is TRBJ1-6; 7 bases are shared with TRBD1. CDR1 is LGHNA, CDR2 YNFKEQ, per germline. V lost 0 bases, J lost 8 bases, and 7 bases stayed unmatched. The CDR3 is 16 amino acids. The CDR3 region has the DNA TGTGCCAGCAGCCAAGATAAAGGACAGGACTATTCACCCCTCCACTTT. Translating it yields CASSQDKGQDYSPLHF.

V usage is TRBV5-1 and J usage is TRBJ2-7, with 9 positions matching TRBD2. With 7 bases clipped from V and 11 bases from J, the junction kept 10 bases outside the gene matches. Germline V gene data show CDR1 as SGHRS and CDR2 as YFSETQ. CDR3 length equals 12 residues. CDR3 in DNA: TGCGCCAGCCCGTCCTTAGCGGGAGAAGAGTACTTC. Protein: CASPSLAGEEYF. The variable domain in full, with the rest retrieved from reference TRBV5-1 and TRBJ2-7, is KAGVTQTPRYLIKTRGQQVTLSCSPISGHRSVSWYQQTPGQGLQFLFEYFSETQRNKGNFPGRFSGRQFSNSRSEMNVSTLELGDSALYLCASPSLAGEEYFGPGTRLTVT.

The rearrangement links TRBV28 to TRBJ1-2; possibly TRBD1 for D (6 bases). The CDR3 runs 13 residues. V lost 8 bases and J 4 bases, leaving 14 bases between the germline ends. CDR1 and CDR2 (germline): MDHEN, SYDVKM. CDR3 coding DNA: TGTGCCAGCGGAACTACAGGGCCCTATGGCTACACCTTC. Translated: CASGTTGPYGYTF.

V usage is TRBV5-1 and J usage is TRBJ1-5; 7 nucleotides match TRBD1. The junction had 6 bases not matched to a gene; V was cut back by 0 bases and J by 6 bases. CDR3 length equals 15 residues. Germline CDR1 is SGHRS and CDR2 is YFSETQ. In DNA, the CDR3 is TGCGCCAGCAGCTTGGACAGGGGATCTGGTCAGCCCCAGCATTTT. Translated, it gives CASSLDRGSGQPQHF.